A single sample gave rise to the 21 T cell receptor beta chains below, sequenced in a study of T-cell reconstitution after alpha-beta-depleted transplantation in children. Preparing the TCRbeta library involved the use of unique molecular identifiers. Using its own MiXCR run on the PCR reads, TCRdb lists one record per CDR3 protein. The sample lists approximately 520,000 distinct CDR3 sequences, approximately 29% seen once, with less than 2.5% in the top ten. The sequencing used PBMCs from the stem cell graft donor, collected from the stem cell graft. These receptor sequences come from a human donor who donated a stem cell graft to a child with aplastic anemia.

The chain's CDR3 is CASSFDSETQYF. CDR3 nucleotide sequence: TGTGCCAGCAGTTTTGATAGTGAGACCCAGTACTTC. The rearrangement uses TRBV12-3 or TRBV12-4 and TRBJ2-5; D unclear. CDR3 length equals 12 residues. V lost 3 bases to trimming and J lost 5 bases, with 7 bases between them.

This chain uses TRBV21-1 with TRBJ2-7; TRBD2, the table's D call, was not compared with the DNA. TRBV21-1 is deemed a pseudogene. The CDR3 is 16 amino acids. CDR3 sequence: CASSKGAVTGTPEQYV. For the CDR3, the DNA is TGTGCCAGCAGCAAAGGGGCGGTAACCGGGACTCCCGAGCAGTACGTC.

This clonotype occurred a few times. The rearrangement joins TRBV4-3 to TRBJ2-2, with TRBD1 matching 11 bases. Germline CDR1 LGHNA, CDR2 YSLEER. This CDR3 has 16 amino acids. Unmatched junction bases numbered 7, after V lost 3 bases and J lost 7 bases. The CDR3 sequence is CASSHPGQGDFGELFF. The CDR3, as DNA: TGCGCCAGCAGCCATCCGGGACAGGGGGATTTCGGGGAGCTGTTTTTT.

The rearrangement links TRBV6-1 to TRBJ1-2; 9 nucleotides line up with TRBD1. This CDR3 comprises 14 residues. Germline CDR1 reads MNHNS; CDR2 reads SASEGT. The ends lost 6 bases at V and 8 bases at J; junction bases unmatched: 10. Written as DNA, the CDR3 is TGTGCCAGCAGATCCCGGGACAGGGCTGCGGGCTACACCTTC. It is translated as CASRSRDRAAGYTF.

The chain carries TRBV6-2 or TRBV6-3 and TRBJ2-7; 12 bases match TRBD2. The CDR3 spans 16 residues. Germline V lookup: CDR1 MNHEY, CDR2 SVGEGT. The junction had 2 bases not matched to a gene; V was cut back by 0 bases and J by 2 bases. As DNA, the CDR3 is TGTGCCAGCAGTTACTCGAGGACTAGCGGGACCTACGAGCAGTACGTC. Translation gives CASSYSRTSGTYEQYV.

V usage is TRBV7-2 and J usage is TRBJ1-2; tentative D call: TRBD1 (5 bases). Germline V lookup: CDR1 SGHTA, CDR2 FQGNSA. V shed 1 base and J shed 8 bases, with 23 bases lying between them. The CDR3 length is 17 residues. Written as DNA, the CDR3 is TGTGCCAGCAGCTTAGGGGGCCCCGACCGGTCCCTACGCGGCTACACCTTC. It yields the protein CASSLGGPDRSLRGYTF. The full variable domain, with the rest looked up from reference TRBV7-2 and TRBJ1-2, is GAGVSQSPSNKVTEKGKDVELRCDPISGHTALYWYRQSLGQGLEFLIYFQGNSAPDKSGLPSDRFSAERTGGSVSTLTIQRTQQEDSAVYLCASSLGGPDRSLRGYTFGSGTRLTVV.

The rearrangement joins TRBV30 to TRBJ1-5; D call uncertain. Between the trimmed V and J ends, which lost 0 bases and 7 bases, there was a span of 7 bases. From germline, CDR1 is GTSNPN and CDR2 SVGIG (reference sequence). The CDR3 is 12 amino acids. This CDR3 is CAWSVEGQPQHF. CDR3 bases: TGTGCCTGGAGTGTAGAGGGCCAGCCCCAGCATTTT.

V is TRBV4-2 and J is TRBJ2-7; 9 bases match TRBD2. Germline CDR1 reads LGHNA; CDR2 reads YNFKEQ. J was trimmed by 0 bases and V by 4 bases; bases with no gene match: 7. This CDR3 comprises 16 residues. DNA for the CDR3: TGTGCCAGCAGCCCGATGGCGGGAGGGATCTCCTACGAGCAGTACTTC. Translating gives CASSPMAGGISYEQYF.

The chain couples TRBV14 to TRBJ2-5; D may be TRBD2 (5 bases). With 4 bases removed from V and 2 bases from J, the gap between germline ends came to 8 bases. Germline CDR1 reads SGHDN; CDR2 reads FVKESK. The CDR3 sequence is 13 residues long. The CDR3 DNA reads TGTGCCAGCAGCCGGAGGCTACAAGAGACCCAGTACTTC. Its protein is CASSRRLQETQYF.

The rearrangement joins TRBV28 to TRBJ2-7, with D perhaps given as TRBD1 or TRBD2 (5 bases each). The CDR3 spans 13 residues. Trimming stripped 6 bases from V and 3 bases from J, with 12 bases between. CDR1 MDHEN and CDR2 SYDVKM come from the germline V gene. The CDR3 loop is CASSRGGGYEQYV. As DNA, the CDR3 is TGTGCCAGCAGCCGGGGTGGGGGCTACGAGCAGTACGTC.

The chain joins TRBV6-2 or TRBV6-3 to TRBJ2-1; no firm D call. Per germline, CDR1 MNHEY and CDR2 SVGEGT. V shed 2 bases and J shed 7 bases, with 9 bases lying between them. The CDR3 runs 13 residues. The CDR3 DNA follows: TGTGCCAGCAGTTACCCTGCTCCGAATGAGCAGTTCTTC. It translates to CASSYPAPNEQFF.

The V and J genes are TRBV7-2 and TRBJ1-2; 7 bases match TRBD1. Germline V gives CDR1 SGHTA, CDR2 FQGNSA. This CDR3 region has 15 residues. After removal of 1 base from V and 2 bases from J, the junction contained 4 bases not matched to a gene. This chain's CDR3 is CASSLVWGQNYGYTF. The CDR3 bases are TGTGCCAGCAGCTTAGTATGGGGACAGAACTATGGCTACACCTTC.

This clonotype was picked up a small number of times. The rearrangement links TRBV29-1 to TRBJ2-7, with TRBD2 identical over 8 bases. The CDR3 is 13 amino acids. The V gene's germline CDR1 is SQVTM and CDR2 ANQGSEA. The ends lost 4 bases at V and 6 bases at J; junction bases unmatched: 8. DNA for the CDR3: TGCAGCGTTGGGGGACTAGGAGTCGCCGAGCAGTACTTC. Protein: CSVGGLGVAEQYF.

This clonotype was seen a handful of times. The chain joins TRBV12-3 or TRBV12-4 to TRBJ2-3, with 9 bases matching TRBD1. This CDR3 spans 14 amino acids. J lost 4 bases, V lost 6 bases, and 5 bases had no gene match. CDR3 nucleotide sequence: TGTGCCAGCAGGGAAACAGGGGGCCCAGATACGCAGTATTTT. It is translated as CASRETGGPDTQYF.

This clonotype was found a few times. The chain has TRBV20-1 and TRBJ1-5; D not resolved. Germline V gene data show CDR1 as DFQATT and CDR2 as SNEGSKA (reference sequence). Trimming pared 1 base from V and 6 bases from J, leaving 7 bases between. The CDR3 is 12 residues long. The CDR3 region is CSARGEGQPQHF. The CDR3 DNA follows: TGCAGTGCTAGAGGTGAGGGTCAGCCCCAGCATTTT.

In its sample, this clonotype was seen a few times. The rearrangement joins TRBV7-2 to TRBJ1-4, with 7 bases aligning to TRBD1. From germline, CDR1 is SGHTA and CDR2 FQGNSA. This CDR3 has 15 amino acids. V dropped 3 bases and J dropped 5; count of bases not matched to a gene: 6. The CDR3 DNA reads as TGTGCCAGCAGCTTGTCGGGACAGAGAAATGAAAAACTGTTTTTT. This encodes CASSLSGQRNEKLFF.

The chain carries TRBV7-8 and TRBJ1-1; D unclear. Per germline, CDR1 SGHVS and CDR2 FQNEAQ. The CDR3 is 15 residues long. Trimming shortened V by 1 base and J by 1 base, and 10 bases separated the two germline ends. The CDR3 loop is CASSLGVQQNTEAFF. CDR3 in DNA: TGTGCCAGCAGCTTAGGGGTTCAACAGAACACTGAAGCTTTCTTT.

This clonotype showed up just a few times. The J gene is TRBJ2-1, the V gene TRBV20-1; 9 positions agree with TRBD2. Germline CDR1 DFQATT, CDR2 SNEGSKA (reference sequence). With 2 bases clipped from V and 7 bases from J, the junction kept 9 bases outside the gene matches. The CDR3 contains 15 residues. The CDR3 DNA follows: TGCAGTGCTAGAAATAGCGGGAGAGGAAAAAATGAGCAGTTCTTC. Translation: CSARNSGRGKNEQFF.

This clonotype was counted between two and nine times. The chain is built from TRBV20-1 and TRBJ2-2, with a weak D call TRBD1 (5 bases). This CDR3 has 13 residues. The germline CDR1 and CDR2 sequences are DFQATT and SNEGSKA (reference sequence). V lost 3 bases and J lost 3, with 8 bases in between. For the CDR3, the DNA is TGCAGTGCTAGTTCGACAGACACCGGGGAGCTGTTTTTT. This gives the protein CSASSTDTGELFF.

This rearrangement joins TRBV4-3 to TRBJ1-5, with 7 bases fitting TRBD1. The germline CDR1 and CDR2 sequences are LGHNA and YSLEER. The CDR3 loop spans 15 amino acids. V was clipped by 0 bases and J by 6 bases; unmatched bases: 5. The CDR3 DNA follows: TGCGCCAGCAGCCAAGATGTGACAGGGCGTCAGCCCCAGCATTTT. It yields the protein CASSQDVTGRQPQHF.

The chain uses TRBV5-5 and TRBJ1-1, with a possible D match to TRBD1 (6 bases). Germline assignment: CDR1 SGHKS and CDR2 YYEKEE (reference sequence). V lost 3 bases and J 4 bases, leaving 13 bases between the germline ends. The CDR3 totals 14 residues. The CDR3 DNA sequence: TGTGCCAGCAGCTCCGCCGGGGGGCTCACTGAAGCTTTCTTT. Translation: CASSSAGGLTEAFF.